At least ten counts were recorded for the clone carrying this T cell receptor beta chain. Its antigen remains unidentified. This sample's TCRbeta library carried unique molecular identifier barcodes. From the PCR reads, TCRdb called clonotypes with MiXCR, one entry per CDR3 protein. The sample has 490,000 or so distinct CDR3 sequences, approximately 10% seen once; the top ten hold 2%. The sample comes from a study of T-cell reconstitution after alpha-beta-depleted transplantation in children. Points from the study as a whole: Expanded graft clones, several hundred of them, were reportedly the source of alpha-beta T cells about two months after transplant. Certain patients had high TCRbeta diversity at day 60, and it came from recipient T cells and thymic progenitors that survived. At the one-year point after transplant, T-cell counts and TCRbeta diversity were found to come mostly from T cells that had been newly produced.

Between the trimmed V and J ends, which lost 1 base and 0 bases, there was a span of 6 bases. Germline V gives CDR1 GTSNPN, CDR2 SVGIG (reference sequence). This CDR3 spans 13 amino acids. The chain combines TRBV30 with TRBJ1-1; perhaps TRBD1 as D (5 bases). The sequence derives from a child aged 2 to 10 with inherited bone marrow failure, due to receive a stem cell transplant. The sample in question was PBMCs, obtained before TCRalphabeta/CD19-depleted stem cell transplant. CDR3 region: CAWSGQLNTEAFF. The CDR3 DNA reads TGTGCCTGGAGTGGACAGCTGAACACTGAAGCTTTCTTT.